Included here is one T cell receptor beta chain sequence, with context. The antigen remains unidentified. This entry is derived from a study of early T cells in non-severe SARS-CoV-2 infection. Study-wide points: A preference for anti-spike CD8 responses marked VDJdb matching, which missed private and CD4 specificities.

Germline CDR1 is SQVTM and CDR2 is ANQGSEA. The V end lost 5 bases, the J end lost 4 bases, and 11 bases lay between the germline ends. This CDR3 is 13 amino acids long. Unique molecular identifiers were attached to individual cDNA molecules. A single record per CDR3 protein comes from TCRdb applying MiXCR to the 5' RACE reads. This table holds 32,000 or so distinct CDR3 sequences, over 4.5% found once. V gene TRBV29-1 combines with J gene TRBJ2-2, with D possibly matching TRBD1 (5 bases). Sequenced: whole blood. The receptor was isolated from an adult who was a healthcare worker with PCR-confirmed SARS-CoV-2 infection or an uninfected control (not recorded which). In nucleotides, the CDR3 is TGCAGCGTTAGTGGGGCGTCCACCGGGGAGCTGTTTTTT. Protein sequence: CSVSGASTGELFF.